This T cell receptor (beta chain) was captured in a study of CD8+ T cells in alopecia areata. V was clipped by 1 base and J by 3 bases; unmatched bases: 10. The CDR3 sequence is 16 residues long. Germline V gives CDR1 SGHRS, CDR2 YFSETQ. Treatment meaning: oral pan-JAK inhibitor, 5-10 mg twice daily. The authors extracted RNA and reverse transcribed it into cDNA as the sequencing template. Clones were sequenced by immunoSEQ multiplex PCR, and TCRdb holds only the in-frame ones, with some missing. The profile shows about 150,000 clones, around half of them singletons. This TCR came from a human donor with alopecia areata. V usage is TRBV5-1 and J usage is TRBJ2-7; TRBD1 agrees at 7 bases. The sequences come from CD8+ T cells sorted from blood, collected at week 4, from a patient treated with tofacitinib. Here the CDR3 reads CASSLFGPGQNYEQYF. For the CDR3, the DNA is TGCGCCAGCAGCTTGTTTGGGCCGGGACAGAACTACGAGCAGTACTTC.